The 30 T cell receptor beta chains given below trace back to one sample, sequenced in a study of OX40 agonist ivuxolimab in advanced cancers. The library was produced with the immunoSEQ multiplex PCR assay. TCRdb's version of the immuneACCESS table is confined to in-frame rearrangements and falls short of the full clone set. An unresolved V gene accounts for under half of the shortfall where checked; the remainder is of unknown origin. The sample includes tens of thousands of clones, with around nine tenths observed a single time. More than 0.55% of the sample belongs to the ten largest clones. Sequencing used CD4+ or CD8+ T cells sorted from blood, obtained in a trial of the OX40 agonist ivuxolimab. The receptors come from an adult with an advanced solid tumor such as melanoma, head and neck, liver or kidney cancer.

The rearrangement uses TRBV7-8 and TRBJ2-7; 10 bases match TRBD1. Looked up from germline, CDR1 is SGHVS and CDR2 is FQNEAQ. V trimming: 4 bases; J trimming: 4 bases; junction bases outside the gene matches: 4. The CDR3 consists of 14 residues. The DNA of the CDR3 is TGTGCCAGCAGCTCTGGGACAGGGGAATACGAGCAGTACTTC. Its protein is CASSSGTGEYEQYF.

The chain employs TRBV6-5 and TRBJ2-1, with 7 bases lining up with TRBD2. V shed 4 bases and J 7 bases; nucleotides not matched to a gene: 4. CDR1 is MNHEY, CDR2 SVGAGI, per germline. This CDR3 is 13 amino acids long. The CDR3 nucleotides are TGTGCCAGCAGTTGGCTAGCGGAAAATGAGCAGTTCTTC. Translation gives CASSWLAENEQFF.

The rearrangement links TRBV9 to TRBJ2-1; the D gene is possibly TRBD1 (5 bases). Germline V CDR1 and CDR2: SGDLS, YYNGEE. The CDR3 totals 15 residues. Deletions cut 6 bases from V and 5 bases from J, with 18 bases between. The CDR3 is CASTEDVDTDNEQFF. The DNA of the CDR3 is TGTGCCAGCACCGAAGATGTGGACACCGACAATGAGCAGTTCTTC.

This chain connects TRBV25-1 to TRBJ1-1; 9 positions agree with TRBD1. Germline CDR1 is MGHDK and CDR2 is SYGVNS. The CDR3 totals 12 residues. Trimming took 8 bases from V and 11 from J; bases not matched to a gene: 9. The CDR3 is CASGGTGRMAFF. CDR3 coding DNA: TGTGCCAGCGGGGGGACAGGGAGAATGGCTTTCTTT.

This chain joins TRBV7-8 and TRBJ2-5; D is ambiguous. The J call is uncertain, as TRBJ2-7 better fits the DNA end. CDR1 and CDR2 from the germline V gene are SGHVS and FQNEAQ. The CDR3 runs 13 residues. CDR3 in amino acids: CASSFTPYYEQYF. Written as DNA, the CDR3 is TGTGCCAGCAGTTTTACACCCTACTACGAGCAGTACTTC.

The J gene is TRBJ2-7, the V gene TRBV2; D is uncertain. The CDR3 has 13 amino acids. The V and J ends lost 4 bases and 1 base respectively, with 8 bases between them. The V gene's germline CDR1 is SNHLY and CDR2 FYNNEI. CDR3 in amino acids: CASSVRPSYEQYF. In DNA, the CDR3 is TGTGCCAGCAGTGTAAGGCCGTCCTACGAGCAGTACTTC.

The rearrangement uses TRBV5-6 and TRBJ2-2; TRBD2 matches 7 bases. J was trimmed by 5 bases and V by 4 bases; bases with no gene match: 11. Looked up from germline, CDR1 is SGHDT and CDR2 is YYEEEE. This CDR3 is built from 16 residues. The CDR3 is CASSLLALGVTGELFF. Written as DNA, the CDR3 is TGTGCCAGCAGCCTACTAGCGTTGGGGGTAACCGGGGAGCTGTTTTTT.

The DNA of the CDR3 is TGCGCCAGCAATAGGGACAGGGGCCGGGAGCAGTACTTC. It specifies CASNRDRGREQYF. The chain has TRBV5-1 and TRBJ2-7, with 10 bases that match TRBD1. The V and J ends lost 6 bases and 7 bases, in that order; junction bases with no gene match: 7. Germline assignment: CDR1 SGHRS and CDR2 YFSETQ. CDR3 size: 13 residues.

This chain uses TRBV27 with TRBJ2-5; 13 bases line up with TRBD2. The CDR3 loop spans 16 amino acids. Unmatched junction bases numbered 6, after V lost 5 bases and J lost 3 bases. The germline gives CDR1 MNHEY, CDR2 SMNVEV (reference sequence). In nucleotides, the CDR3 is TGTGCCAGCAGTACCCCGGGGACTAGCGGGAAAGAGACCCAGTACTTC. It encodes CASSTPGTSGKETQYF.

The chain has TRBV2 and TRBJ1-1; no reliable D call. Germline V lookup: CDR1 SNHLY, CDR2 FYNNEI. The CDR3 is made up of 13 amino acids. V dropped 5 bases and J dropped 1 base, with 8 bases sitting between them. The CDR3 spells CASSKRPNTEAFF. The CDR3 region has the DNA TGTGCCAGCAGTAAGAGACCGAACACTGAAGCTTTCTTT.

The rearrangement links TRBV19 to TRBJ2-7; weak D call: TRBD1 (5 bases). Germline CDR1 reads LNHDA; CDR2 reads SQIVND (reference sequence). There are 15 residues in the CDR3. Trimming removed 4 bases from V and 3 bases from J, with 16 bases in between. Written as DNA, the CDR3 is TGTGCCAGTAGTAGTCAGGGTGGGGCGCACTACGAGCAGTACTTC. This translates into CASSSQGGAHYEQYF. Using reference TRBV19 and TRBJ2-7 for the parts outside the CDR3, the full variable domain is DGGITQSPKYLFRKEGQNVTLSCEQNLNHDAMYWYRQDPGQGLRLIYYSQIVNDFQKGDIAEGYSVSREKKESFPLTVTSAQKNPTAFYLCASSSQGGAHYEQYFGPGTRLTVT.

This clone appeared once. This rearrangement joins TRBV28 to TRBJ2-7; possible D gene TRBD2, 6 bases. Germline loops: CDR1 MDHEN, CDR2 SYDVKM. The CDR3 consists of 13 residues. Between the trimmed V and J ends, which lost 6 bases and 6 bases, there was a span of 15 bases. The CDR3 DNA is TGTGCCAGCAGAACGGGACTCCCCGGCGAGCAGTACTTC. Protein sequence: CASRTGLPGEQYF. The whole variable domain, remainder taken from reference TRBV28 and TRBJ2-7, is DVKVTQSSRYLVKRTGEKVFLECVQDMDHENMFWYRQDPGLGLRLIYFSYDVKMKEKGDIPEGYSVSREKKERFSLILESASTNQTSMYLCASRTGLPGEQYFGPGTRLTVT.

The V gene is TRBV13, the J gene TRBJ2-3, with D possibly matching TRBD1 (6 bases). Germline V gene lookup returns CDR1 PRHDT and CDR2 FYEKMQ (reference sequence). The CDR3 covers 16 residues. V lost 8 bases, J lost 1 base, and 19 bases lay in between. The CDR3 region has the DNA TGTGCCAGCGGCCCTCGAGGGAAGGGGGGCACAGATACGCAGTATTTT. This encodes CASGPRGKGGTDTQYF.

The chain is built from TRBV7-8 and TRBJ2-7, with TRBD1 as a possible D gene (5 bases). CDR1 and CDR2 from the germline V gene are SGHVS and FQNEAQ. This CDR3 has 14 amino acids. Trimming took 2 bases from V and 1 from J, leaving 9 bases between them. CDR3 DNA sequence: TGTGCCAGCAGCTTACGACAGCTTTCCTACGAGCAGTACTTC. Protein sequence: CASSLRQLSYEQYF.

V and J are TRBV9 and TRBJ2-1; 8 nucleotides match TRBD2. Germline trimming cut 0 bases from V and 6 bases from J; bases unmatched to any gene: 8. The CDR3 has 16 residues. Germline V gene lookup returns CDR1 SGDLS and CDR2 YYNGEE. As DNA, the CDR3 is TGTGCCAGCAGCGTAGGGTCGGGAGGGCCGTCCAATGAGCAGTTCTTC. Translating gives CASSVGSGGPSNEQFF.

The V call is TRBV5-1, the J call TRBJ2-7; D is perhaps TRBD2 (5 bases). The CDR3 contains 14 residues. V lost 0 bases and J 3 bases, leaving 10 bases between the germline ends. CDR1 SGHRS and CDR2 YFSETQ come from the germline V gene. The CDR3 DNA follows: TGCGCCAGCAGCTTGGCCGGGGAAATCTACGAGCAGTACTTC. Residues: CASSLAGEIYEQYF.

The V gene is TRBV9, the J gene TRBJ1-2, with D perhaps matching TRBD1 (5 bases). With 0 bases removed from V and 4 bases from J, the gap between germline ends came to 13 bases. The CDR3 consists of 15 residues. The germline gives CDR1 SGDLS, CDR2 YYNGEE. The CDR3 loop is CASSVGGAAGYGYTF. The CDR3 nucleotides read TGTGCCAGCAGCGTAGGCGGGGCGGCAGGCTATGGCTACACCTTC.

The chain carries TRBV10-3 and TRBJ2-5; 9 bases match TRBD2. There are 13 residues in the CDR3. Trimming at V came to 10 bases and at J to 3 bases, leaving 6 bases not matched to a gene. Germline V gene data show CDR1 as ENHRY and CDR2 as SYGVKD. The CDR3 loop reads CATNLAGEETQYF. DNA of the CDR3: TGTGCCACCAACTTAGCGGGAGAAGAGACCCAGTACTTC.

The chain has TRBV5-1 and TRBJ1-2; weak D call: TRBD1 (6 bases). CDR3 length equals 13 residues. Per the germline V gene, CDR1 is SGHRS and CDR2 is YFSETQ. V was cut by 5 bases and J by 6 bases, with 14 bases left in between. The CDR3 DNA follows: TGCGCCAGCAGTCCGACAGGTACCCATGGCTACACCTTC. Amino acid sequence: CASSPTGTHGYTF.

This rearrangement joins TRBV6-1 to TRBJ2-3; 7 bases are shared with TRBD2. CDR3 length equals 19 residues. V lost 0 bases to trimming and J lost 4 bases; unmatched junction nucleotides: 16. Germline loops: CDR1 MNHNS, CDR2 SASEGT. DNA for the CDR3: TGTGCCAGCAGTGAAGCGCTTCTGGGACGGGCGGGAGATGCAGATACGCAGTATTTT. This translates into CASSEALLGRAGDADTQYF.

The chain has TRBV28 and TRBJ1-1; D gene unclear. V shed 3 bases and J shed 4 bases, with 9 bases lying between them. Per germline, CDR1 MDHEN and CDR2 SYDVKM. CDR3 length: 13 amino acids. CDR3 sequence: CASSFPGSTEAFF. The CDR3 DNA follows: TGTGCCAGCAGTTTCCCGGGGAGCACTGAAGCTTTCTTT.

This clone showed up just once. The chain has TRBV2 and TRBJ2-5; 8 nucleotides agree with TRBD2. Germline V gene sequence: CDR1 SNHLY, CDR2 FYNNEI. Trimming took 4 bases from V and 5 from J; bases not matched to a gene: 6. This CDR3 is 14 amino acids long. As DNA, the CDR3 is TGTGCCAGCAGTGTGGCGGGGGGCTGGGAGACCCAGTACTTC. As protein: CASSVAGGWETQYF.

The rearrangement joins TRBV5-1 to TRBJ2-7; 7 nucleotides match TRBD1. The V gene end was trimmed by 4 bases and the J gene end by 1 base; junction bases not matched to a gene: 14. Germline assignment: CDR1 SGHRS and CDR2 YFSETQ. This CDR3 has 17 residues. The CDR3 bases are TGCGCCAGCAGCCTCACAGGGGCAGGAGACTTGTCCTACGAGCAGTACTTC. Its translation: CASSLTGAGDLSYEQYF.

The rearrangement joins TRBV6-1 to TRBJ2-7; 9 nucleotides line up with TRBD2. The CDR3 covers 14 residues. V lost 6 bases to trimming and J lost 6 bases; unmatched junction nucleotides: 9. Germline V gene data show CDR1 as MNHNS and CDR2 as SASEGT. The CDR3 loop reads CASRTSGWGSEQYF. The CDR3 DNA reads TGTGCCAGCAGAACTAGCGGGTGGGGAAGCGAGCAGTACTTC.

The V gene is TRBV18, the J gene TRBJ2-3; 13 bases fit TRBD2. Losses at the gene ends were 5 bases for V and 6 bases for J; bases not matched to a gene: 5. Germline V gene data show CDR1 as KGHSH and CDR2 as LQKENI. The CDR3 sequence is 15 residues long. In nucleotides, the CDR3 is TGTGCCAGCTCAGTTTGGACTAGCGGGAGCGATACGCAGTATTTT. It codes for CASSVWTSGSDTQYF.

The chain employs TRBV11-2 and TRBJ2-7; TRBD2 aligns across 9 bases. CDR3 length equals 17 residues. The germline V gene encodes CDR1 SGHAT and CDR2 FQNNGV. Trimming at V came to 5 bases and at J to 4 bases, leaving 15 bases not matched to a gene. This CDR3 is CASSPRNSGTSPYEQYF. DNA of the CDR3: TGTGCCAGCAGCCCACGCAATTCCGGGACTAGCCCATACGAGCAGTACTTC.

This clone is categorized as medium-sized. The CDR3 DNA sequence: TGTGCCAGCAGCCAGGGGTCGGATGGCTACACCTTC. Translated, it gives CASSQGSDGYTF. The chain employs TRBV6-6 and TRBJ1-2; D is perhaps TRBD1 (6 bases). V was trimmed by 6 bases and J by 6 bases, leaving 11 bases between them. The CDR3 sequence is 12 residues long. Germline CDR1 reads MNHNY; CDR2 reads SVGAGI (reference sequence).

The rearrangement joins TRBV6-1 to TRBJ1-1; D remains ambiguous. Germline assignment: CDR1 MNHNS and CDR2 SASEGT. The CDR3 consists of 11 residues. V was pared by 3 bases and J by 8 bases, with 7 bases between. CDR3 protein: CASSELQEAFF. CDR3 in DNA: TGTGCCAGCAGTGAGCTACAAGAAGCTTTCTTT.

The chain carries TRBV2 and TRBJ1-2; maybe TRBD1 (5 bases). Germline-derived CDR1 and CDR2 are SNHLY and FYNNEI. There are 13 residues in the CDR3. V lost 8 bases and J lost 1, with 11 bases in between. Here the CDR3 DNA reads TGTGCCAGCTCCCGGGGGGTTAACTATGGCTACACCTTC. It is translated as CASSRGVNYGYTF.

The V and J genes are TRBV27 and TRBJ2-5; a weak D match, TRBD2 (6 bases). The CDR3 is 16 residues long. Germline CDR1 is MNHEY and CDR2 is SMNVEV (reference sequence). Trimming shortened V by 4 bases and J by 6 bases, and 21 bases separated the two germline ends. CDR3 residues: CASSSPIWTGDKTQYF. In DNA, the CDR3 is TGTGCCAGCAGTTCACCTATCTGGACGGGAGATAAGACCCAGTACTTC.